This is a list of T cell receptor beta chains from one sample in a study of T cells in Graves' hyperthyroidism and ophthalmopathy. TCRdb reprocessed the multiplex PCR reads via MiXCR and lists one record per CDR3 protein. The sample has about 550,000 distinct CDR3 sequences; roughly 20% are singletons. The sample comprised blood. These receptors originate from a man aged 18 to 30 with Graves' hyperthyroidism. Each CDR3 is given with its conserved first and last residue. Fields, in order: clone size, J gene, D gene, V gene, CDR3 DNA, CDR3 protein. A D gene is named only where the DNA matches it firmly. For some rows the clone size is stated as once, few or many, or as a class when expanded; others skip it.

many TRBJ2-7 - TRBV28 TGTGCCAGCAGTTCGCCCGGACGGTCGGCTACATATGTCTACGAGCAGTACTTC CASSSPGRSATYVYEQYF
many TRBJ2-5 TRBD1 TRBV24-1 TGTGCCACCAGAGGGGGCTTTCAAGAGACCCAGTACTTC CATRGGFQETQYF
few TRBJ2-2 TRBD2 TRBV30 TGTGCCTGGTCCGGACTAGCGGGGGGGCCGGCCGGGGAGCTGTTTTTT CAWSGLAGGPAGELFF
many TRBJ1-5 - TRBV27 TGTGCCAGCAGTCGTACCTGGGGGAGTCAGCCCCAGCATTTT CASSRTWGSQPQHF
few TRBJ2-7 - TRBV27 TGTGCCAGCAGTTCTCCTCCCAGCTGGGAGCAGTACTTC CASSSPPSWEQYF
many TRBJ2-2 TRBD2 TRBV29-1 TGCAGCGTTGAAGGGACTAGCGCCCGGGTTGGGACCGGGGAGCTGTTTTTT CSVEGTSARVGTGELFF
many TRBJ1-5 TRBD1 TRBV12-3/TRBV12-4 TGTGCCAGCACCGCACAGGGGGCGGATCAGCCCCAGCATTTT CASTAQGADQPQHF
few TRBJ1-3 TRBD1 TRBV5-1 TGCGCCAGCAGCTCTGGGACAGCCTCTGGAAACACCATATATTTT CASSSGTASGNTIYF
many TRBJ1-2 - TRBV27 TGTGCCAGCAGTCAAGGGGACACTAGAGAAGGCTACACCTTC CASSQGDTREGYTF
many TRBJ2-2 - TRBV5-1 TGCGCCAGCAGCCTGAGGGGGTCGAGCACCGGGGAGCTGTTTTTT CASSLRGSSTGELFF
many TRBJ2-7 - TRBV5-1 TGCGCCAGCGAAGACGAGCAGTACTTC CASEDEQYF
many TRBJ1-1 - TRBV7-2 TGTGCCAGCAGCGTACAGATGAACACTGAAGCTTTCTTT CASSVQMNTEAFF
few TRBJ2-2 TRBD2 TRBV4-1 TGCGCCAGCAGCCAAGTGGGGACTAGCGGGGGGACCGGGGAGCTGTTTTTT CASSQVGTSGGTGELFF
many TRBJ2-5 TRBD2 TRBV12-3/TRBV12-4 TGTGCCAGCAGTTTAACCGCAGGAGATTTAGCGGGGAGGCGGACCCAGTACTTC CASSLTAGDLAGRRTQYF
many TRBJ1-1 TRBD1 TRBV28 TGTGCCAGCAGCATGACAGGGGCTAGCACTGAAGCTTTCTTT CASSMTGASTEAFF
many TRBJ2-2 - TRBV6-1 TGTGCCAGCAGTGAAATAATACGGCGCACCGGGGAGCTGTTTTTT CASSEIIRRTGELFF
- TRBJ2-2 - TRBV19 TGTGCCAGTAGCACAAGTGGCGCGAACACCGGGGGGCTGTTTTTT CASSTSGANTGGLFF
many TRBJ2-2 TRBD1 TRBV28 TGTGCCAGCAGTTCCGGACAGGGATACACCGGGGAGCTGTTTTTT CASSSGQGYTGELFF
many TRBJ1-1 - TRBV4-2 TGTGCCAGCAGCCAAGGGGGGTACACTGAAGCTTTCTTT CASSQGGYTEAFF
few TRBJ1-1 - TRBV5-1 TGCGCCAGCAGCTTCTGGGACCCCTCAGGGAACACTGAAGCTTTCTTT CASSFWDPSGNTEAFF
many TRBJ1-5 - TRBV6-1 TGTGCCAGCAGCCCTATTGTTCAGCCCCAGCATTTT CASSPIVQPQHF
many TRBJ1-2 - TRBV2 TGTGCCAGCACGCAGAACCTTAACTATGGCTACACCTTC CASTQNLNYGYTF
- TRBJ1-5 - TRBV11-3 TGTGCCAGCATAAATACGGGGCGGCGGATAGAGCCCCAGCATTTT CASINTGRRIEPQHF
few TRBJ1-5 - TRBV19 TGTGCCAGTAGTATAGTCGCCCATCTAAATCAGCCCCAGCATTTT CASSIVAHLNQPQHF
many TRBJ1-2 TRBD1 TRBV6-1 TGTGCCAGCAGAGCCCGGACAGGGAACTATGGCTACACCTTC CASRARTGNYGYTF
many TRBJ2-6 TRBD1 TRBV9 TGTGCCAGCAGCCCCACGGGACAGAGCTCTGGGGCCAACGTCCTGACTTTC CASSPTGQSSGANVLTF
few TRBJ2-5 TRBD2 TRBV3-1 TGTGCCAGCAGCCGAGGACTAGCGGGGGAGACCCAGTACTTC CASSRGLAGETQYF
many TRBJ2-1 TRBD1 TRBV12-3/TRBV12-4 TGTGCCAGCAGTTTAACAGGGGTCAATGAGCAGTTCTTC CASSLTGVNEQFF
many TRBJ1-2 - TRBV12-3/TRBV12-4 TGTGCCAGCAGTCCCCTCCTGAGTGATGGCTACACCTTC CASSPLLSDGYTF
many TRBJ1-5 - TRBV4-1 TGCGCCAGCAGCCAAGACCTTACGCAGCCCCAGCATTTT CASSQDLTQPQHF
- TRBJ1-5 - TRBV7-2 TGTGCCAGCAGCTTAGCGCCTGGGGGGGCGCCGGGCAATCAGCCCCAGCATTTT CASSLAPGGAPGNQPQHF
- TRBJ2-5 - TRBV6-5 TGTACCAGCAGTTTTACAGGACAAGAGACCCAGTACTTC CTSSFTGQETQYF
many TRBJ1-2 - TRBV20-1 TGCAGTGCTAGAGTATCGGACTATGGCTACACCTTC CSARVSDYGYTF